These 14 T cell receptor beta chains share one sample of origin, sequenced in a study of tumor-infiltrating lymphocytes in oesophageal squamous cell carcinoma. TCRdb processed the PCR reads anew with MiXCR; each CDR3 protein has one entry. The repertoire holds 8,500 to 11,000 distinct CDR3 sequences, about 60% seen once, with 26% in the top ten. The sample comprised esophageal tumor tissue. The receptors stem from a female donor with esophageal squamous cell carcinoma.

This chain uses TRBV12-3 or TRBV12-4 with TRBJ2-1; TRBD2 aligns across 10 bases. CDR3 length: 14 amino acids. The V gene end was trimmed by 3 bases and the J gene end by 10 bases; junction bases not matched to a gene: 6. CDR3 nucleotides: TGTGCCAGCAGTTTTACGAGACTAGCGGGCGAGCAGTTCTTC. This sequence encodes CASSFTRLAGEQFF.

The rearrangement joins TRBV28 to TRBJ2-5; possibly TRBD2 for D (7 bases). The J call is in doubt because the DNA end fits TRBJ2-7 better. The CDR3 is 14 residues long. Germline V CDR1 and CDR2: MDHEN, SYDVKM. Written as DNA, the CDR3 is TGTGCCAGCAGCCGATGGGGGGGCCCCCACGAGCAGTACTTC. Its protein product is CASSRWGGPHEQYF.

This chain uses TRBV7-9 with TRBJ2-6; D gene unclear. Germline V gene lookup returns CDR1 SEHNR and CDR2 FQNEAQ (reference sequence). The CDR3 runs 13 residues. Trimming removed 4 bases from V and 7 bases from J, with 8 bases in between. The CDR3 sequence: CASSSMAANVLTF. The CDR3 nucleotides are TGTGCCAGCAGCTCGATGGCAGCCAACGTCCTGACTTTC.

In the case of this clonotype: The junction departs from the called germline gene at one end, perhaps through a read error. The chain recombines TRBV5-3 with TRBJ1-2, with 9 bases matching TRBD1. TRBV5-3 counts as an open reading frame of uncertain function. The CDR3 consists of 15 residues. Here the CDR3 reads CASSSRDRVLHGYTF. Here the CDR3 DNA reads TGTGCCAGCAGCTCCCGGGACAGGGTATTACATGGCTACACCTTC.

This clonotype was detected a few times. V usage is TRBV7-9 and J usage is TRBJ2-7, with 8 nucleotides matching TRBD2. TRBJ2-5 explains the end of the DNA better; the J call may be wrong. The CDR3 covers 16 residues. Germline loops: CDR1 SEHNR, CDR2 FQNEAQ (reference sequence). The CDR3 loop reads CASSLPLTSGGETQYF. The CDR3 DNA reads as TGTGCCAGCAGCTTACCACTAACTAGCGGTGGGGAGACCCAGTACTTC.

The chain couples TRBV10-2 to TRBJ2-1; 9 nucleotides match TRBD1. Judging by the DNA end, TRBJ2-7 fits better; the J call may be wrong. Germline CDR1 is WSHSY and CDR2 is SAAADI. This CDR3 is built from 14 residues. CDR3 sequence reads: CASSLTGGPYEQYF. As DNA, the CDR3 is TGCGCCAGCAGCCTTACAGGGGGCCCCTACGAGCAGTACTTC.

This chain joins TRBV11-2 and TRBJ2-5; D is unclear. The CDR3 covers 13 residues. CDR1 is SGHAT and CDR2 is FQNNGV in the germline V gene. Trimming removed 1 base at V and 7 bases at J, with 10 bases between. The CDR3 is CASSLADLGTQYF. The CDR3 bases are TGTGCCAGCAGCTTAGCAGACTTAGGGACCCAGTACTTC.

This clonotype was seen many times. The V call is TRBV5-1, the J call TRBJ2-3; 12 nucleotides match TRBD2. Germline lookup yields CDR1 SGHRS and CDR2 YFSETQ. CDR3 length equals 17 residues. The ends lost 4 bases at V and 1 base at J; junction bases unmatched: 7. The CDR3 coding sequence is TGCGCCAGCAGCAAGGGCTCTAGCGGGGGGGGCACAGATACGCAGTATTTT. It encodes CASSKGSSGGGTDTQYF.

Only a few counts were recorded for this clonotype. The V and J genes are TRBV7-6 and TRBJ2-4, with D perhaps TRBD1 (5 bases). The J call may be wrong; the DNA end is better matched by TRBJ2-7. This CDR3 contains 13 residues. Germline assignment: CDR1 SGHVS and CDR2 FNYEAQ. The CDR3 is CASSSGPDYEQYF. The CDR3 nucleotides read TGTGCCAGCAGCTCAGGGCCGGACTACGAGCAGTACTTC.

This clonotype was counted a few times. The V and J genes are TRBV28 and TRBJ2-6; possibly TRBD1 for D (6 bases). CDR3 length: 16 residues. Germline assignment: CDR1 MDHEN and CDR2 SYDVKM. V shed 5 bases and J shed 0 bases, with 11 bases lying between them. This CDR3 is CASSISGDSGANVLTF. CDR3 nucleotide sequence: TGTGCCAGCAGTATCTCAGGGGACTCTGGGGCCAACGTCCTGACTTTC.

The genes are TRBV6-2 or TRBV6-3 and TRBJ2-2, with D perhaps matching TRBD2 (5 bases). Germline CDR1 reads MNHEY; CDR2 reads SVGEGT. Trimming removed 5 bases at V and 6 bases at J, with 13 bases between. This CDR3 is 14 amino acids long. The CDR3 region is CASSRFAEAGELFF. The CDR3 DNA is TGTGCCAGCAGTCGGTTCGCGGAGGCCGGGGAGCTGTTTTTT.

Notes on this clonotype: The conserved final phenylalanine or tryptophan is absent from the CDR3, which likely points to a read error. No DNA is shown, since the ends of the CDR3 on it are uncertain; the CDR3 is the one TCRdb lists. The V call is TRBV11-3, the J call TRBJ2-6; the tabulated D call, TRBD2, remains unverified against the DNA. The germline V gene encodes CDR1 SGHNT and CDR2 YENEEA. The CDR3 region is 18 residues in length, termini included. CDR3 sequence reads: CASSLDGVAYNSPLHFGA.

The CDR3 here is CASRKLQGRTDTQYF. The CDR3 bases are TGTGCCAGCAGGAAACTACAGGGCCGCACAGATACGCAGTATTTT. This chain joins TRBV6-4 and TRBJ2-3; TRBD1 is a possible D gene (6 bases). The V and J ends lost 6 bases and 1 base respectively, with 14 bases between them. This CDR3 is built from 15 residues. Germline V gene sequence: CDR1 MRHNA, CDR2 SNTAGT.

The rearrangement links TRBV7-2 to TRBJ2-3; 9 bases align to TRBD1. The J call may be in error: the DNA end matches TRBJ2-7 better. Germline assignment: CDR1 SGHTA and CDR2 FQGNSA. This CDR3 has 14 amino acids. The CDR3 DNA follows: TGTGCCAGCAGCTTAGCGGGACAGGGTAAGGAGCAGTACTTC. Residues: CASSLAGQGKEQYF.